This TCR beta chain was sequenced during a study of blood T cell repertoires in COVID-19. The ends were cut back, 3 bases at V and 4 bases at J, with 11 bases in the middle. Germline CDR1 is MRHNA and CDR2 is SNTAGT. The CDR3 extends over 14 amino acids. Using immunoSEQ multiplex PCR, the repertoire was profiled, and TCRdb retains in-frame clones only, with some absent. The profile shows 75,000 to 80,000 clones, about 88% of them singletons. The gene calls are TRBV6-4 and TRBJ2-3; TRBD1 is a possible D gene (5 bases). The clonotype was recovered from a human donor in a cohort sampled during active COVID-19. Sequenced material: peripheral blood. Written as DNA, the CDR3 is TGTGCCAGCAGTGAAACAGGACCACCAGATACGCAGTATTTT. It translates to CASSETGPPDTQYF.